The next 16 T cell receptor beta chains were all read from a single sample in a study of cytomegalovirus exposure and HLA in healthy donors. The PCR contained 60 Vbeta and 13 Jbeta primers. Data came from immunoSEQ multiplex PCR; TCRdb stores just in-frame clones and leaves some out. Here the sample spans approximately 130,000 clones, roughly four fifths being singletons. Material: PBMCs. These receptors all stem from a woman aged 35 to 49 in good health and CMV-seropositive.

The rearrangement links TRBV7-9 to TRBJ2-7, with D maybe TRBD1 (5 bases). Trimming cost V 8 bases and J 2 bases, with 13 bases left between them. The V gene's germline CDR1 is SEHNR and CDR2 FQNEAQ (reference sequence). The CDR3 totals 13 residues. DNA of the CDR3: TGTGCCAGCTGGGATAAGGGGCCCTACGAGCAGTACTTC. Residues: CASWDKGPYEQYF.

V usage is TRBV9 and J usage is TRBJ1-5; no clear D. Germline CDR1 reads SGDLS; CDR2 reads YYNGEE. The germline V and J ends were trimmed by 0 bases and 4 bases, with 5 bases remaining between them. The CDR3 covers 13 residues. The CDR3 spells CASSVVPNQPQHF. CDR3 DNA sequence: TGTGCCAGCAGCGTAGTCCCAAATCAGCCCCAGCATTTT.

This clone has more than one count but fewer than ten. The CDR3 DNA is TGTGCTAGTGGTTTTGGGAGCGGCTACACCTTC. Protein product: CASGFGSGYTF. The rearrangement links TRBV12-5 to TRBJ1-2; D is undetermined. Germline CDR1 reads LGHNT; CDR2 reads FRNRAP. V lost 3 bases to trimming and J lost 8 bases, with 7 bases between them. There are 11 residues in the CDR3. Supplemented by reference TRBV12-5 and TRBJ1-2, the full variable domain reads DARVTQTPRHKVTEMGQEVTMRCQPILGHNTVFWYRQTMMQGLELLAYFRNRAPLDDSGMPKDRFSAEMPDATLATLKIQPSEPRDSAVYFCASGFGSGYTFGSGTRLTVV.

The chain uses TRBV2 and TRBJ1-5; D might be TRBD1 (5 bases). The length of the CDR3 is 16 residues. The V gene's germline CDR1 is SNHLY and CDR2 FYNNEI. Trimming took 7 bases from V and 0 from J, leaving 16 bases between them. The CDR3 nucleotides read TGTGCCAGCATTAGGGGTTATCCTAATAGCAATCAGCCCCAGCATTTT. This gives the protein CASIRGYPNSNQPQHF.

The gene calls are TRBV2 and TRBJ1-2, with 8 positions matching TRBD1. CDR1 and CDR2 (germline): SNHLY, FYNNEI. The CDR3 length is 14 residues. V shed 7 bases and J 3 bases; nucleotides not matched to a gene: 7. The CDR3 loop is CASKMDRVDYGYTF. DNA of the CDR3: TGTGCCAGCAAGATGGACAGGGTTGACTATGGCTACACCTTC.

The rearrangement uses TRBV27 and TRBJ2-1; TRBD1 agrees at 10 bases. The V gene end was trimmed by 5 bases and the J gene end by 6 bases; junction bases not matched to a gene: 10. This CDR3 has 16 amino acids. Germline values: CDR1 MNHEY, CDR2 SMNVEV (reference sequence). CDR3 protein: CASSPSTGGGANEQFF. CDR3 DNA: TGTGCCAGCAGTCCCTCGACAGGGGGCGGTGCCAATGAGCAGTTCTTC.

The chain employs TRBV30 and TRBJ2-7; 10 bases line up with TRBD2. CDR1 and CDR2 from the germline V gene are GTSNPN and SVGIG (reference sequence). The CDR3 loop spans 12 amino acids. V lost 8 bases to trimming and J lost 2 bases; unmatched junction nucleotides: 3. The CDR3 sequence: CARSGGPYEQYF. The CDR3 coding sequence is TGTGCCCGTAGCGGGGGGCCCTACGAGCAGTACTTC.

The gene calls are TRBV7-2 and TRBJ2-2; 12 bases are a match to TRBD2. Germline V gene sequence: CDR1 SGHTA, CDR2 FQGNSA. Losses at the gene ends were 4 bases for V and 7 bases for J; bases not matched to a gene: 16. The CDR3 sequence is 19 residues long. The CDR3 loop reads CASSSWLPASGGAGGELFF. CDR3 in DNA: TGTGCCAGCAGCTCCTGGCTCCCGGCTAGCGGGGGGGCCGGCGGGGAGCTGTTTTTT.

The V and J genes are TRBV28 and TRBJ1-1; D possibly corresponds to TRBD1 (6 bases). V gave up 5 bases and J gave up 5 bases, with 18 bases separating them. Germline CDR1 reads MDHEN; CDR2 reads SYDVKM. The CDR3 contains 15 residues. Here the CDR3 DNA reads TGTGCCAGCAGTATAATCCGTGGACAGCCTACTGAAGCTTTCTTT. Residues: CASSIIRGQPTEAFF.

This clone was observed a single time. The chain joins TRBV2 to TRBJ1-1; TRBD1 agrees at 7 bases. CDR3 length equals 14 residues. With 6 bases clipped from V and 6 bases from J, the junction kept 10 bases outside the gene matches. Germline CDR1 reads SNHLY; CDR2 reads FYNNEI. In DNA form, the CDR3 reads TGTGCCAGCAGGGAGACAGGGTTCCTGTCTGAAGCTTTCTTT. The encoded protein is CASRETGFLSEAFF.

This rearrangement joins TRBV30 to TRBJ1-1; D call uncertain. CDR1 is GTSNPN, CDR2 SVGIG, per germline (reference sequence). The CDR3 has 14 amino acids. The V end was cut by 6 bases, the J end by 2 bases, with 16 bases between. The CDR3 DNA follows: TGTGCCTGTCCTCGGACTCAACATAACACTGAAGCTTTCTTT. Protein: CACPRTQHNTEAFF.

The rearrangement links TRBV7-3 to TRBJ1-1; 8 nucleotides line up with TRBD1. CDR1 is SGHTA and CDR2 is FQGTGA in the germline V gene. The CDR3 loop spans 14 amino acids. V lost 2 bases to trimming and J lost 1 base; unmatched junction nucleotides: 0. CDR3 residues: CASSLGQGNTEAFF. In DNA form, the CDR3 reads TGTGCCAGCAGCTTAGGACAGGGGAACACTGAAGCTTTCTTT. The full variable domain, rest sourced from reference TRBV7-3 and TRBJ1-1, is GAGVSQTPSNKVTEKGKYVELRCDPISGHTALYWYRQSLGQGPEFLIYFQGTGAADDSGLPNDRFFAVRPEGSVSTLKIQRTERGDSAVYLCASSLGQGNTEAFFGQGTRLTVV.

The chain links TRBV19 to TRBJ1-5, with D perhaps TRBD1 (5 bases). CDR3 length: 16 amino acids. V shed 0 bases and J shed 6 bases, with 15 bases lying between them. The germline V gene encodes CDR1 LNHDA and CDR2 SQIVND (reference sequence). CDR3 nucleotides: TGTGCCAGTAGTATAGAAGGGCCAGACGGGGGTCAGCCCCAGCATTTT. Protein product: CASSIEGPDGGQPQHF.

The CDR3 sequence is CASSHGLMNTEAFF. CDR3 in DNA: TGTGCCAGCAGCCACGGGTTAATGAACACTGAAGCTTTCTTT. This chain uses TRBV7-3 with TRBJ1-1; D remains ambiguous. The germline V and J ends were trimmed by 5 bases and 0 bases, with 10 bases remaining between them. The length of the CDR3 is 14 residues. Germline V lookup: CDR1 SGHTA, CDR2 FQGTGA. The variable domain in full, with the rest retrieved from reference TRBV7-3 and TRBJ1-1, is GAGVSQTPSNKVTEKGKYVELRCDPISGHTALYWYRQSLGQGPEFLIYFQGTGAADDSGLPNDRFFAVRPEGSVSTLKIQRTERGDSAVYLCASSHGLMNTEAFFGQGTRLTVV.

This clone is judged large. The chain has TRBV2 and TRBJ1-1; weak D call: TRBD1 (6 bases). Germline lookup yields CDR1 SNHLY and CDR2 FYNNEI. The V gene lost 6 bases and the J gene lost 7 bases, with 12 bases spanning the gap. The CDR3 loop spans 12 amino acids. This CDR3 is CASSPRTVEAFF. CDR3 in DNA: TGTGCCAGCAGCCCTAGGACAGTTGAAGCTTTCTTT.

This chain connects TRBV5-6 to TRBJ1-6; 9 nucleotides line up with TRBD1. From germline, CDR1 is SGHDT and CDR2 YYEEEE. The CDR3 is made up of 15 amino acids. Losses at the gene ends were 4 bases for V and 4 bases for J; bases not matched to a gene: 3. CDR3 sequence: CASSPGQGYNSPLHF. CDR3 bases: TGTGCCAGCAGCCCGGGACAGGGATATAATTCACCCCTCCACTTT. Looking up the rest from reference TRBV5-6 and TRBJ1-6 gives the full variable domain: DAGVTQSPTHLIKTRGQQVTLRCSPKSGHDTVSWYQQALGQGPQFIFQYYEEEERQRGNFPDRFSGHQFPNYSSELNVNALLLGDSALYLCASSPGQGYNSPLHFGNGTRLTVT.